This TCR delta chain was documented in a study of delta chain sequences of gamma delta T cells (dated by TCRdb to 2016 to 2017). Counted from cysteine to phenylalanine, this CDR3 has 23 amino acids. The retained sequence is limited to the CDR3, 69 bases, with the frame set at the first base. CDR1 TSWWSYY and CDR2 QGS were looked up in the germline V gene. V has 5 bases trimmed and J has 4 bases trimmed; junction bases matching no gene number 28. This clone has only a few counts. Which antigen it targets is not known. TCRdb's listed protein matches a much larger clone and diverges from this DNA's translation at residue 5, likely through a read error; the protein shown comes from the DNA. Library generation was performed with 5' RACE. The run used an Illumina MiSeq. Via CATT, TCRdb reprocessed the public reads, and rows with identical DNA were then joined. Present in this sample are about 2,600 delta-chain clones, 5.5% to 6% of which were seen just once. The ten biggest clones cover about 47% of the sample.

The rearranged segments are TRDV1 and TRDJ1, with 13 middle bases fitting TRDD3. The sequence was obtained from a human donor in good health. Sequencing input: either unsorted cells or a sorted T cell fraction (not recorded which). The nucleotides are TGTGCTCTTGGGAATACTTCCTATTCATACTGGGGGATACGCTGGAGTGGGGGCGATAAACTCATCTTT. Its product reads: CALGNTSYSYWGIRWSGGDKLIF.